This T cell receptor beta chain came from a study of shared clonotypes between healthy human individuals. Profiling relied on immunoSEQ multiplex PCR, and the TCRdb table lists in-frame clones only, not all of them. The sample lists 950,000 to 1,300,000 clones, 65% to 80% occurring once. This clone has only a few counts. J was trimmed by 11 bases and V by 4 bases; bases with no gene match: 10. Germline CDR1 reads MGHDK; CDR2 reads SYGVNS. The CDR3 spans 14 residues. The sample consisted of memory CD4+ T cells sorted from blood. Subset described: CD45RA-negative fraction. The rearrangement joins TRBV25-1 to TRBJ1-4; 7 nucleotides match TRBD1. The clonotype originates from a man younger than 35 in good health. The CDR3 here is CASSAQGKLVKLFF. CDR3 coding DNA: TGTGCCAGCAGTGCACAGGGGAAGTTGGTCAAACTGTTTTTT.